Reported below is one T cell receptor (beta chain). Germline trimming cut 0 bases from V and 4 bases from J; bases unmatched to any gene: 8. Germline CDR1 and CDR2: LNHNV and YYDKDF (reference sequence). The CDR3 extends over 18 amino acids. The data originate from a study of blood T cell repertoires in COVID-19. Study information: COVID-19 samples collected from the United States, Italy and Spain covered acute and convalescent phases. T cells, B-cell-depleted T cells, or PBMCs supplied cDNA or gDNA.

In the study's own analysis: Amplification of reference gene primers was used by the study to estimate nucleated cell counts. The table came from immunoSEQ multiplex PCR; TCRdb's copy has only in-frame clones and leaves some out. From that table come the V and J calls and clone size; the DNA was used to work out D and trimming. The data show approximately 210,000 clones, with under 90% seen just once and approximately 20% held by the top ten. Sequencing input: peripheral blood. The V and J genes are TRBV15 and TRBJ1-6, with 8 bases fitting TRBD1. The origin of this receptor is a man aged 25 to 40 with active or convalescent COVID-19. The CDR3 here is CATSRDWGDRGYNSPLHF. The CDR3 coding sequence is TGTGCCACCAGCAGAGATTGGGGCGACAGGGGTTATAATTCACCCCTCCACTTT.